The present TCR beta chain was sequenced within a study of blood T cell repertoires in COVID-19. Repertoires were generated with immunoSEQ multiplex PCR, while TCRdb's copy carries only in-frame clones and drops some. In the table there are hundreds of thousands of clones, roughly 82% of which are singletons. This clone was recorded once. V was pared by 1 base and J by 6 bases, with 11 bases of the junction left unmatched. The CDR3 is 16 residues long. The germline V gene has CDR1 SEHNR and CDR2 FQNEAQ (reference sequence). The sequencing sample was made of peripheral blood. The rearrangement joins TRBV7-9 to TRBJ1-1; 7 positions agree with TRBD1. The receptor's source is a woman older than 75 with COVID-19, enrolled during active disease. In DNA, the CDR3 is TGTGCCAGCAGCTTAGAGGGGGCGCCTCCTGACGCTGAAGCTTTCTTT. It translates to CASSLEGAPPDAEAFF.